This T cell receptor (beta chain) comes out of a study of blood T cell repertoires in COVID-19. Study information: From T cells, B-cell-depleted T cells, or PBMCs came the material, which was cDNA or gDNA.

Germline loops: CDR1 SGDLS, CDR2 YYNGEE. The CDR3 totals 14 residues. The V end was cut by 2 bases, the J end by 7 bases, with 15 bases between. Profiling relied on immunoSEQ multiplex PCR, and the TCRdb table lists in-frame clones only, not all of them. In the table there are roughly 200,000 clones, 70% to 90% of which are singletons. The specimen was peripheral blood. This TCR came from a woman between 40 and 55 years old who had recovered from COVID-19. V and J are TRBV9 and TRBJ1-1; D perhaps matches TRBD1 (6 bases). In DNA form, the CDR3 reads TGTGCCAGCAGCGTTCAGGGGACCACAGGTGAAGCTTTCTTT. This gives the protein CASSVQGTTGEAFF.